These 30 T cell receptor beta chains originate from one sample sequenced in a study of T cell repertoires in cytomegalovirus infection. These receptors' targets are unknown. In TCRdb, the reads were re-called with MiXCR into one record per CDR3 protein. The table shows approximately 110,000 distinct CDR3 sequences, with roughly 30% occurring only once. The input for sequencing was CD8+ T cells from cultured PBMCs, taken from culture after CMV antigen stimulation. These TCRs come from a human donor in good health (CMV status not recorded). Some clones in this sample may be carry-over from other donors' samples.

This chain uses TRBV19 with TRBJ1-1; D not certain. Germline lookup yields CDR1 LNHDA and CDR2 SQIVND (reference sequence). The CDR3 sequence is 13 residues long. V lost 3 bases to trimming and J lost 8 bases, with 13 bases between them. CDR3 loop: CASSIGQDSEAFF. The CDR3 DNA reads TGTGCCAGTAGTATCGGGCAAGACTCCGAAGCTTTCTTT. The full variable domain, its missing parts supplied by reference TRBV19 and TRBJ1-1, is DGGITQSPKYLFRKEGQNVTLSCEQNLNHDAMYWYRQDPGQGLRLIYYSQIVNDFQKGDIAEGYSVSREKKESFPLTVTSAQKNPTAFYLCASSIGQDSEAFFGQGTRLTVV.

This clonotype has only a few counts. V usage is TRBV2 and J usage is TRBJ2-1; D unclear. Trimming left V 7 bases short and J 7 bases short, with 8 bases between. Germline V gene lookup returns CDR1 SNHLY and CDR2 FYNNEI. The CDR3 extends over 11 amino acids. CDR3 sequence: CASTMENEQFF. CDR3 in DNA: TGTGCCAGCACCATGGAAAATGAGCAGTTCTTC.

The chain links TRBV13 to TRBJ2-1; D is ambiguous. The CDR3 is 12 amino acids. Trimming removed 5 bases from V and 4 bases from J, with 6 bases in between. Germline V gene lookup returns CDR1 PRHDT and CDR2 FYEKMQ (reference sequence). Here the CDR3 DNA reads TGTGCCAGCAGCCACCTATACAATGAGCAGTTCTTC. This codes for CASSHLYNEQFF.

This sequence joins TRBV7-2 and TRBJ1-5, with D perhaps TRBD1 (5 bases). V lost 6 bases to trimming and J lost 3 bases, with 15 bases between them. Germline CDR1 is SGHTA and CDR2 is FQGNSA. The CDR3 extends over 15 amino acids. The CDR3 coding sequence is TGTGCCAGCAGTTATACAACAGGTTTCAATCAGCCCCAGCATTTT. Protein product: CASSYTTGFNQPQHF.

This clonotype has a count of ten or more. V is TRBV12-3 or TRBV12-4 and J is TRBJ1-1; D is possibly TRBD1 (6 bases). The CDR3 spans 13 residues. V lost 6 bases and J lost 4, with 12 bases in between. The CDR3 DNA follows: TGTGCCAGCAGCTATGGGACAATCACTGAAGCTTTCTTT. Its translation: CASSYGTITEAFF.

The chain employs TRBV6-1 and TRBJ1-5, with D possibly TRBD1 on 5 matching bases. Germline V gene lookup returns CDR1 MNHNS and CDR2 SASEGT. The CDR3 covers 16 residues. V was trimmed by 2 bases and J by 2 bases, leaving 13 bases between them. This chain's CDR3 is CASSEFEDTGNQPQHF. The CDR3 DNA reads TGTGCCAGCAGTGAATTTGAGGACACCGGCAATCAGCCCCAGCATTTT.

The chain uses TRBV20-1 and TRBJ2-2; 8 positions agree with TRBD1. The J segment lost 0 bases and the V segment lost 4 bases, leaving 7 bases of the junction unmatched. Per germline, CDR1 DFQATT and CDR2 SNEGSKA (reference sequence). This CDR3 is built from 16 residues. This chain's CDR3 is CSATDQGQANTGELFF. The CDR3 DNA reads TGCAGTGCTACCGACCAGGGACAGGCGAACACCGGGGAGCTGTTTTTT.

V is TRBV5-3 and J is TRBJ2-7; possible D gene TRBD2, 6 bases. TRBV5-3 carries the ORF label, with uncertain function. V was shortened by 8 bases and J by 5 bases, with 14 bases between the two germline ends. This CDR3 is built from 12 residues. The CDR3 loop reads CASSIGGDEQYF. The CDR3 DNA reads as TGTGCCAGCAGCATCGGGGGAGACGAGCAGTACTTC.

This clonotype was observed a few times. The V gene is TRBV9, the J gene TRBJ2-2; no firm D call. Trimming took 0 bases from V and 5 from J, leaving 5 bases between them. The CDR3 sequence is 13 residues long. CDR1 is SGDLS and CDR2 is YYNGEE in the germline V gene. DNA for the CDR3: TGTGCCAGCAGCGTAGGCGGTACCGGGGAGCTGTTTTTT. Its protein is CASSVGGTGELFF.

This clonotype has just a few counts. The chain links TRBV27 to TRBJ1-3; weak D call: TRBD1 (6 bases). The CDR3 is 13 residues long. Trimming took 8 bases from V and 2 from J, leaving 10 bases between them. The germline CDR1 and CDR2 sequences are MNHEY and SMNVEV (reference sequence). CDR3 sequence: CASGGGTGNTIYF. The DNA of the CDR3 is TGTGCCAGCGGAGGGGGAACTGGAAACACCATATATTTT.

This clonotype was seen once. A much larger clonotype is one base distant, so this may be a read error. The chain combines TRBV20-1 with TRBJ2-1; D uncertain. This CDR3 spans 16 amino acids. Trimming removed 0 bases at V and 4 bases at J, with 16 bases between. Germline V gene data show CDR1 as DFQATT and CDR2 as SNEGSKA (reference sequence). The CDR3 region has the DNA TGCAGTGCTAGAGATCCCCACTGCGGCGAGTACAATGAGCAGTTCTTC. This gives the protein CSARDPHCGEYNEQFF.

The chain carries TRBV7-2 and TRBJ2-2, with D hard to call. Germline CDR1 and CDR2: SGHTA and FQGNSA. The V end lost 5 bases, the J end lost 2 bases, and 24 bases lay between the germline ends. This CDR3 is 19 amino acids long. CDR3 in amino acids: CASSPPPPIISYNTGELFF. The DNA of the CDR3 is TGTGCCAGCAGCCCCCCCCCCCCAATTATCAGCTACAACACCGGGGAGCTGTTTTTT.

The chain joins TRBV11-2 to TRBJ2-7; D uncertain. CDR1 is SGHAT and CDR2 is FQNNGV in the germline V gene. Trimming took 1 base from V and 3 from J, leaving 7 bases between them. The CDR3 runs to 13 residues. CDR3 bases: TGTGCCAGCAGCTTAGCCCCTATCTACGAGCAGTACTTC. Protein sequence: CASSLAPIYEQYF.

The chain is built from TRBV7-4 and TRBJ1-5, with D unresolved. The CDR3 is 13 amino acids. The V gene lost 1 base and the J gene lost 11 bases, with 12 bases spanning the gap. Looked up from germline, CDR1 is SGHVT and CDR2 is SQSDAQ. The CDR3 DNA reads TGTGCCAGCAGCTTAGGGTCGGGCACGTCCCAGCATTTT. This translates into CASSLGSGTSQHF.

This clonotype was seen a few times. The J gene is TRBJ2-3, the V gene TRBV12-3 or TRBV12-4; weak D call: TRBD1 (5 bases). V lost 6 bases, J lost 2 bases, and 12 bases lay in between. The length of the CDR3 is 14 residues. The DNA of the CDR3 is TGTGCCAGCAGCCGAGACAGTAACACAGATACGCAGTATTTT. Amino acid sequence: CASSRDSNTDTQYF.

The gene calls are TRBV9 and TRBJ2-6; D remains unclear. Germline lookup yields CDR1 SGDLS and CDR2 YYNGEE. The germline V and J ends were trimmed by 0 bases and 2 bases, with 12 bases remaining between them. The CDR3 length is 17 residues. CDR3 coding DNA: TGTGCCAGCAGCGTAGCTGAACAAAGACCTGGGGCCAACGTCCTGACTTTC. It yields the protein CASSVAEQRPGANVLTF. The entire variable domain, with the rest obtained from reference TRBV9 and TRBJ2-6, is as follows: DSGVTQTPKHLITATGQRVTLRCSPRSGDLSVYWYQQSLDQGLQFLIQYYNGEERAKGNILERFSAQQFPDLHSELNLSSLELGDSALYFCASSVAEQRPGANVLTFGAGSRLTVL.

The rearrangement uses TRBV6-2 or TRBV6-3 and TRBJ2-4; D may be TRBD1 or TRBD2 (5 bases each). This CDR3 has 15 residues. Germline V gives CDR1 MNHEY, CDR2 SVGEGT. Trimming removed 4 bases from V and 6 bases from J, with 16 bases in between. The CDR3 loop is CASSFDSDAGNIQYF. CDR3 nucleotide sequence: TGTGCCAGCAGTTTTGACAGCGACGCGGGAAACATTCAGTACTTC.

In this sample, this clonotype turned up a few times. The chain has TRBV7-8 and TRBJ2-7; 8 bases fit TRBD1. CDR3 length: 14 amino acids. Losses at the gene ends were 5 bases for V and 2 bases for J; bases not matched to a gene: 5. Germline lookup yields CDR1 SGHVS and CDR2 FQNEAQ. The CDR3 DNA reads as TGTGCCAGCAGCCCAAGGACAGGGCCCTACGAGCAGTACTTC. Protein: CASSPRTGPYEQYF.

This clonotype was recorded a few times. This chain's CDR3 is CASSSGGRYEQYF. The DNA of the CDR3 is TGTGCCAGCTCTAGCGGGGGGCGCTACGAGCAGTACTTC. This sequence joins TRBV27 and TRBJ2-7; 11 bases match TRBD2. Trimming cost V 8 bases and J 3 bases; bases outside gene matches: 3. Per the germline V gene, CDR1 is MNHEY and CDR2 is SMNVEV (reference sequence). The CDR3 runs 13 residues.

V gene TRBV27 combines with J gene TRBJ2-7; tentatively, D is TRBD1 (6 bases). With 2 bases removed from V and 6 bases from J, the gap between germline ends came to 17 bases. Germline V gives CDR1 MNHEY, CDR2 SMNVEV (reference sequence). This CDR3 has 15 amino acids. The CDR3 protein is CASSLLYTGFGEQYF. In DNA, the CDR3 is TGTGCCAGCAGTTTACTCTACACAGGGTTCGGCGAGCAGTACTTC.

This clonotype was detected once. V gene TRBV5-1 combines with J gene TRBJ1-2, with 8 bases that match TRBD1. V was pared by 0 bases and J by 8 bases, with 15 bases of the junction left unmatched. CDR3 length equals 17 residues. Germline values: CDR1 SGHRS, CDR2 YFSETQ. CDR3 protein: CASSLARTGIGVDGYTF. The DNA for the CDR3 is TGCGCCAGCAGCTTGGCTCGGACAGGGATTGGAGTGGACGGCTACACCTTC.

This clonotype was counted a few times. V gene TRBV27 combines with J gene TRBJ1-4; TRBD1 aligns across 8 bases. From germline, CDR1 is MNHEY and CDR2 SMNVEV (reference sequence). The CDR3 length is 15 residues. V gave up 2 bases and J gave up 8 bases; unmatched junction bases: 7. In DNA form, the CDR3 reads TGTGCCAGCAGTTTACAGGGGGCATTCAAGGAAAAACTGTTTTTT. The encoded protein is CASSLQGAFKEKLFF.

This chain joins TRBV5-6 and TRBJ2-3, with TRBD1 identical over 11 bases. The trim removed 4 bases at V and 4 bases at J, leaving 5 bases unmatched. The germline V gene has CDR1 SGHDT and CDR2 YYEEEE. This CDR3 comprises 15 residues. In nucleotides, the CDR3 is TGTGCCAGCAGCCTGGACAGGGGGCGCCCAGATACGCAGTATTTT. Encoded protein: CASSLDRGRPDTQYF.

This clonotype came up a few times. V and J are TRBV4-1 and TRBJ1-5; perhaps TRBD1 as D (5 bases). Trimming cost V 1 base and J 1 base, with 11 bases left between them. From germline, CDR1 is MGHRA and CDR2 YSYEKL. The CDR3 length is 16 residues. The CDR3 DNA reads TGCGCCAGCAGCCAAGGCGGGGCAAAGAGCAATCAGCCCCAGCATTTT. Its translation: CASSQGGAKSNQPQHF.

This chain connects TRBV4-1 to TRBJ2-2; perhaps D is TRBD1 or TRBD2 (5 bases each). The CDR3 loop spans 18 amino acids. V was pared by 0 bases and J by 3 bases, with 17 bases between. Looked up from germline, CDR1 is MGHRA and CDR2 is YSYEKL. The chain's CDR3 is CASSQDPGQGLDTGELFF. The DNA for the CDR3 is TGCGCCAGCAGCCAAGATCCGGGGCAGGGCCTCGACACCGGGGAGCTGTTTTTT.

The rearrangement links TRBV7-8 to TRBJ2-7; D unresolved. V was trimmed by 1 base and J by 6 bases, leaving 7 bases between them. This CDR3 spans 12 amino acids. Germline V gene lookup returns CDR1 SGHVS and CDR2 FQNEAQ. CDR3 sequence reads: CASSLGGGEQYF. The CDR3 DNA sequence: TGTGCCAGCAGCTTAGGTGGTGGCGAGCAGTACTTC. The full variable domain, with the rest looked up from reference TRBV7-8 and TRBJ2-7, is GAGVSQSPRYKVAKRGQDVALRCDPISGHVSLFWYQQALGQGPEFLTYFQNEAQLDKSGLPSDRFFAERPEGSVSTLKIQRTQQEDSAVYLCASSLGGGEQYFGPGTRLTVT.

This chain uses TRBV5-5 with TRBJ2-7, with 8 bases fitting TRBD1. From germline, CDR1 is SGHKS and CDR2 YYEKEE (reference sequence). J was trimmed by 5 bases and V by 2 bases; bases with no gene match: 9. The CDR3 runs 15 residues. The CDR3 region has the DNA TGTGCCAGCAGCTTAGGACAGGGAATCACCGACGAGCAGTACTTC. It encodes CASSLGQGITDEQYF.

This clonotype was observed a few times. The chain carries TRBV6-2 or TRBV6-3 and TRBJ2-7; D call uncertain. There are 14 residues in the CDR3. Germline lookup yields CDR1 MNHEY and CDR2 SVGEGT. The ends were cut back, 1 base at V and 2 bases at J, with 9 bases in the middle. CDR3 nucleotides: TGTGCCAGCAGTTACTTAGGGATCACCTACGAGCAGTACTTC. Translation: CASSYLGITYEQYF.

This clonotype was recorded a few times. The chain joins TRBV5-4 to TRBJ2-1; perhaps TRBD2 as D (6 bases). This CDR3 is 15 amino acids long. Germline values: CDR1 SGHNT, CDR2 YYREEE (reference sequence). Trimming removed 4 bases from V and 6 bases from J, with 17 bases in between. The CDR3 spells CASSQVGGDFNEQFF. CDR3 DNA: TGTGCCAGCAGCCAGGTCGGCGGGGATTTCAATGAGCAGTTCTTC.

The chain carries TRBV28 and TRBJ2-1, with D hard to call. Germline assignment: CDR1 MDHEN and CDR2 SYDVKM. V dropped 6 bases and J dropped 4 bases, with 10 bases sitting between them. The CDR3 has 13 residues. In DNA, the CDR3 is TGTGCCAGCAGGTCCGGAGCTTACAATGAGCAGTTCTTC. This translates into CASRSGAYNEQFF.